Listed below are T cell receptor beta chains from one sample, sequenced in a study of OX40 agonist ivuxolimab in advanced cancers. Sequencing used immunoSEQ multiplex PCR; TCRdb keeps in-frame clones, though not all of them. The table lists some 75,000 clones, roughly 80% of them singletons, with about 2.1% in the top ten. The sample in question was CD4+ or CD8+ T cells sorted from blood, obtained in a trial of the OX40 agonist ivuxolimab. All receptors derive from an adult with an advanced solid tumor such as melanoma, head and neck, liver or kidney cancer. The CDR3 runs from the conserved cysteine through the conserved F or W. Each record gives: CDR3 protein, CDR3 DNA, V gene, D gene, J gene, CDR3 length, clone size. The D gene is left open where the match is weak. Some rows mark clone size as missing; the rest say once, few, many or name a class of expanded clone.

cdr3_aa: CASRQGYLYYEQYF
cdr3_nt: TGTGCCAGCAGACAGGGATACCTTTACTACGAGCAGTACTTC
v_call: TRBV6-6
d_call: -
j_call: TRBJ2-7
cdr3_length: 14
clone_size: -

cdr3_aa: CASGGHNEQFF
cdr3_nt: TGTGCCAGCGGAGGGCACAATGAGCAGTTCTTC
v_call: TRBV19
d_call: -
j_call: TRBJ2-1
cdr3_length: 11
clone_size: -

cdr3_aa: CASSRLAGGLEQYF
cdr3_nt: TGTGCCAGCAGTAGACTAGCGGGGGGGCTCGAGCAGTACTTC
v_call: TRBV6-1
d_call: TRBD2
j_call: TRBJ2-7
cdr3_length: 14
clone_size: -

cdr3_aa: CAWSVPGWGQNTEAFF
cdr3_nt: TGTGCCTGGAGTGTACCTGGGTGGGGACAAAACACTGAAGCTTTCTTT
v_call: TRBV30
d_call: -
j_call: TRBJ1-1
cdr3_length: 16
clone_size: -

cdr3_aa: CASSTKQGANEQYF
cdr3_nt: TGTGCCAGCAGCACCAAACAGGGGGCCAACGAGCAGTACTTC
v_call: TRBV9
d_call: TRBD1
j_call: TRBJ2-7
cdr3_length: 14
clone_size: -

cdr3_aa: CASKRQGATDTEAFF
cdr3_nt: TGTGCCAGCAAAAGACAGGGGGCGACCGACACTGAAGCTTTCTTT
v_call: TRBV6-4
d_call: TRBD1
j_call: TRBJ1-1
cdr3_length: 15
clone_size: once

cdr3_aa: CSVAGQGVDTQYF
cdr3_nt: TGCAGCGTGGCCGGACAGGGGGTCGATACGCAGTATTTT
v_call: TRBV29-1
d_call: TRBD1
j_call: TRBJ2-3
cdr3_length: 13
clone_size: once

cdr3_aa: CASSSWAGMQETQYF
cdr3_nt: TGTGCCAGCAGCTCCTGGGCCGGAATGCAAGAGACCCAGTACTTC
v_call: TRBV7-2
d_call: -
j_call: TRBJ2-5
cdr3_length: 15
clone_size: -

cdr3_aa: CASSLSRTSGNTIYF
cdr3_nt: TGTGCCAGCAGCTTATCCAGGACCTCTGGAAACACCATATATTTT
v_call: TRBV7-2
d_call: -
j_call: TRBJ1-3
cdr3_length: 15
clone_size: -

cdr3_aa: CSVEPSGGYNEQFF
cdr3_nt: TGCAGCGTTGAACCTAGCGGGGGGTACAATGAGCAGTTCTTC
v_call: TRBV29-1
d_call: TRBD2
j_call: TRBJ2-1
cdr3_length: 14
clone_size: -

cdr3_aa: CASSIGRDLDAGELFF
cdr3_nt: TGTGCCAGTAGTATAGGACGTGACCTGGACGCCGGGGAGCTGTTTTTT
v_call: TRBV19
d_call: -
j_call: TRBJ2-2
cdr3_length: 16
clone_size: -

cdr3_aa: CSVERQPRNYGYTF
cdr3_nt: TGCAGCGTTGAACGGCAGCCACGAAACTATGGCTACACCTTC
v_call: TRBV29-1
d_call: -
j_call: TRBJ1-2
cdr3_length: 14
clone_size: -

cdr3_aa: CASSPDRGLADTQYF
cdr3_nt: TGTGCCAGCAGCCCCGACAGGGGGCTAGCAGATACGCAGTATTTT
v_call: TRBV7-2
d_call: TRBD1
j_call: TRBJ2-3
cdr3_length: 15
clone_size: -

cdr3_aa: CASSPGTANEKLFF
cdr3_nt: TGTGCCAGCTCACCCGGGACAGCGAACGAAAAACTGTTTTTT
v_call: TRBV18
d_call: TRBD1
j_call: TRBJ1-4
cdr3_length: 14
clone_size: few

cdr3_aa: CASRPSGRAGDTGELFF
cdr3_nt: TGTGCCAGCAGGCCATCCGGGAGGGCTGGGGACACCGGGGAGCTGTTTTTT
v_call: TRBV28
d_call: TRBD2
j_call: TRBJ2-2
cdr3_length: 17
clone_size: once

cdr3_aa: CASSTLPGQGATNEKLFF
cdr3_nt: TGTGCCAGCTCAACTTTACCGGGACAGGGAGCAACTAATGAAAAACTGTTTTTT
v_call: TRBV18
d_call: TRBD1
j_call: TRBJ1-4
cdr3_length: 18
clone_size: -

cdr3_aa: CASSYGRGWNEQYF
cdr3_nt: TGTGCCAGCAGTTACGGCAGGGGATGGAACGAGCAGTACTTC
v_call: TRBV6-5
d_call: -
j_call: TRBJ2-7
cdr3_length: 14
clone_size: -

cdr3_aa: CASSSRGGRGNTIYF
cdr3_nt: TGTGCCAGCAGCTCACGCGGAGGCCGTGGAAACACCATATATTTT
v_call: TRBV7-2
d_call: -
j_call: TRBJ1-3
cdr3_length: 15
clone_size: -

cdr3_aa: CASTMGPGQSGANVLTF
cdr3_nt: TGTGCCAGCACTATGGGCCCGGGGCAGTCTGGGGCCAACGTCCTGACTTTC
v_call: TRBV27
d_call: -
j_call: TRBJ2-6
cdr3_length: 17
clone_size: -

cdr3_aa: CASSQAAAQFF
cdr3_nt: TGTGCCAGCAGCCAAGCAGCAGCTCAGTTCTTC
v_call: TRBV4-2
d_call: -
j_call: TRBJ2-1
cdr3_length: 11
clone_size: -

cdr3_aa: CASAPRRTDTQYF
cdr3_nt: TGTGCTAGTGCCCCGAGACGGACAGATACGCAGTATTTT
v_call: TRBV12-5
d_call: -
j_call: TRBJ2-3
cdr3_length: 13
clone_size: few

cdr3_aa: CASSLIDGSYEQYF
cdr3_nt: TGTGCCAGCAGCTTAATAGACGGCTCCTACGAGCAGTACTTC
v_call: TRBV7-6
d_call: -
j_call: TRBJ2-7
cdr3_length: 14
clone_size: -

cdr3_aa: CASSSIRNTEAFF
cdr3_nt: TGTGCCAGCAGTTCGATTCGGAACACTGAAGCTTTCTTT
v_call: TRBV7-2
d_call: -
j_call: TRBJ1-1
cdr3_length: 13
clone_size: -

cdr3_aa: CATQDRGPTNTEAFF
cdr3_nt: TGCGCCACCCAAGACAGGGGTCCTACGAACACTGAAGCTTTCTTT
v_call: TRBV10-2
d_call: TRBD1
j_call: TRBJ1-1
cdr3_length: 15
clone_size: -

cdr3_aa: CASSQVPSGRTYREQFF
cdr3_nt: TGTGCCAGCAGCCAAGTACCTAGCGGGAGGACCTACAGGGAGCAGTTCTTC
v_call: TRBV4-2
d_call: TRBD2
j_call: TRBJ2-1
cdr3_length: 17
clone_size: -

cdr3_aa: CASRVTSGGTTDTQYF
cdr3_nt: TGCGCCAGCAGGGTGACTAGCGGGGGAACCACAGATACGCAGTATTTT
v_call: TRBV5-1
d_call: TRBD2
j_call: TRBJ2-3
cdr3_length: 16
clone_size: -

cdr3_aa: CASSLTSGGLTEQYF
cdr3_nt: TGTGCCAGCAGCTTGACTAGCGGGGGCCTTACAGAGCAGTACTTC
v_call: TRBV28
d_call: TRBD2
j_call: TRBJ2-7
cdr3_length: 15
clone_size: -

cdr3_aa: CASRGQAANTGELFF
cdr3_nt: TGTGCCAGCAGAGGACAGGCTGCGAACACCGGGGAGCTGTTTTTT
v_call: TRBV27
d_call: TRBD1
j_call: TRBJ2-2
cdr3_length: 15
clone_size: -

cdr3_aa: CASRATDYNSPLHF
cdr3_nt: TGTGCCAGCAGGGCGACAGACTATAATTCACCCCTCCACTTT
v_call: TRBV2
d_call: -
j_call: TRBJ1-6
cdr3_length: 14
clone_size: few

cdr3_aa: CARPGIDPHGDKFYTEAFF
cdr3_nt: TGTGCCAGGCCCGGCATTGACCCCCACGGGGACAAGTTCTACACTGAAGCTTTCTTT
v_call: TRBV2
d_call: -
j_call: TRBJ1-1
cdr3_length: 19
clone_size: -

cdr3_aa: CASSEWAFQETQYF
cdr3_nt: TGTGCCAGCAGTGAATGGGCTTTCCAAGAGACCCAGTACTTC
v_call: TRBV25-1
d_call: -
j_call: TRBJ2-5
cdr3_length: 14
clone_size: -

cdr3_aa: CASMGSGTSDDEQFF
cdr3_nt: TGTGCCAGCATGGGATCTGGGACTAGCGATGATGAGCAGTTCTTC
v_call: TRBV28
d_call: TRBD2
j_call: TRBJ2-1
cdr3_length: 15
clone_size: -

cdr3_aa: CASSFVLGRAGELFF
cdr3_nt: TGTGCCAGCAGCTTCGTATTGGGGAGGGCCGGGGAGCTGTTTTTT
v_call: TRBV7-9
d_call: TRBD2
j_call: TRBJ2-2
cdr3_length: 15
clone_size: -

cdr3_aa: CASSLLGQDRETQYF
cdr3_nt: TGTGCCAGCAGCTTGTTGGGACAGGATCGAGAGACCCAGTACTTC
v_call: TRBV5-4
d_call: TRBD1
j_call: TRBJ2-5
cdr3_length: 15
clone_size: -

cdr3_aa: CASSRGLVSYEQYF
cdr3_nt: TGTGCCAGCAGCCGAGGGCTAGTCTCCTACGAGCAGTACTTC
v_call: TRBV7-2
d_call: -
j_call: TRBJ2-7
cdr3_length: 14
clone_size: -

cdr3_aa: CASSLLGQGTGELFF
cdr3_nt: TGTGCCAGCAGTTTACTGGGACAGGGAACCGGGGAGCTGTTTTTT
v_call: TRBV28
d_call: TRBD1
j_call: TRBJ2-2
cdr3_length: 15
clone_size: -

cdr3_aa: CASSEAGAGPLYGYTF
cdr3_nt: TGTGCCAGCAGTGAAGCGGGGGCAGGGCCACTCTATGGCTACACCTTC
v_call: TRBV6-1
d_call: -
j_call: TRBJ1-2
cdr3_length: 16
clone_size: -

cdr3_aa: CASSQEPATRAGPYEQYF
cdr3_nt: TGCGCCAGCAGCCAAGAACCCGCCACTCGAGCGGGACCATACGAGCAGTACTTC
v_call: TRBV4-1
d_call: TRBD2
j_call: TRBJ2-7
cdr3_length: 18
clone_size: -

cdr3_aa: CASNSPGHNQPQHF
cdr3_nt: TGTGCCAGCAATTCCCCGGGACACAATCAGCCCCAGCATTTT
v_call: TRBV6-1
d_call: -
j_call: TRBJ1-5
cdr3_length: 14
clone_size: -

cdr3_aa: CASSLSLQETQYF
cdr3_nt: TGCGCCAGCAGCTTGAGCCTGCAAGAGACCCAGTACTTC
v_call: TRBV5-1
d_call: -
j_call: TRBJ2-5
cdr3_length: 13
clone_size: -

cdr3_aa: CASSYRRLDTGELFF
cdr3_nt: TGTGCCAGCAGTTACCGCAGACTGGACACCGGGGAGCTGTTTTTT
v_call: TRBV6-5
d_call: -
j_call: TRBJ2-2
cdr3_length: 15
clone_size: -

cdr3_aa: CASSLASLTDEQYF
cdr3_nt: TGTGCCAGCAGCTTAGCCTCCCTTACTGATGAGCAGTACTTC
v_call: TRBV11-2
d_call: -
j_call: TRBJ2-7
cdr3_length: 14
clone_size: -

cdr3_aa: CAWKSSYNSPLHF
cdr3_nt: TGTGCCTGGAAGTCTTCCTATAATTCACCCCTCCACTTT
v_call: TRBV30
d_call: -
j_call: TRBJ1-6
cdr3_length: 13
clone_size: -

cdr3_aa: CASSLGLAGQETQYF
cdr3_nt: TGTGCCAGCAGCTTAGGACTAGCGGGACAAGAGACCCAGTACTTC
v_call: TRBV7-9
d_call: TRBD2
j_call: TRBJ2-5
cdr3_length: 15
clone_size: -

cdr3_aa: CASSPDPTSGRRYEQYF
cdr3_nt: TGTGCCAGCAGCCCCGACCCCACTAGCGGGAGACGGTACGAGCAGTACTTC
v_call: TRBV7-3
d_call: TRBD2
j_call: TRBJ2-7
cdr3_length: 17
clone_size: -